This T cell receptor beta chain originates from a study of blood T cell repertoires in COVID-19. V lost 2 bases to trimming and J lost 1 base; unmatched junction nucleotides: 1. The CDR3 contains 14 residues. Germline CDR1 reads MDHEN; CDR2 reads SYDVKM. Measured with immunoSEQ multiplex PCR; TCRdb has only the in-frame clones, and not every one. The data contain around 43,000 clones, 75% to 90% of them seen just once; the ten biggest clones take up around a fifth. Material for sequencing was peripheral blood. The source is a man aged 45-60 years with active COVID-19. The chain uses TRBV28 and TRBJ2-7; 8 nucleotides match TRBD2. The CDR3: CASSLTSGSYEQYF. The CDR3 DNA sequence: TGTGCCAGCAGTTTAACTAGCGGTTCCTACGAGCAGTACTTC.